The table lists the clone carrying this T cell receptor beta chain with many counts. These data belong to a study of T cells after yellow fever vaccination. Across the whole study: With SMART-Seq v4 Ultra Low Input, the fractions containing low cell numbers were prepared.

TCRdb re-called the 5' RACE reads through MiXCR, storing one row per CDR3 protein. The table shows 29,000 or so distinct CDR3 sequences, with approximately 6% occurring only once. Study-wide results and caveats: Clonotypes appearing in both CD4 and CD8 compartments existed, and their share was small. Almost all vaccine-responding clonotypes were not detected in the sorted memory subsets at the day 0 time point.

The CDR3 sequence is 14 residues long. V was cut by 6 bases and J by 3 bases, with 12 bases left in between. Germline V lookup: CDR1 MGHDK, CDR2 SYGVNS. The sequences come from PBMCs, either bulk or a sorted T-cell subset (CD4+, CD8+, memory, or dextramer-sorted; not recorded which), collected on the day of the yellow fever booster vaccination. The clonotype was recovered from a man aged 25-45 years who received the YFV17D yellow fever vaccine. The chain links TRBV25-1 to TRBJ1-5; possibly TRBD1 for D (5 bases). CDR3 region: CASREAGNNQPQHF. Here the CDR3 DNA reads TGTGCCAGCAGGGAAGCAGGGAACAATCAGCCCCAGCATTTT.